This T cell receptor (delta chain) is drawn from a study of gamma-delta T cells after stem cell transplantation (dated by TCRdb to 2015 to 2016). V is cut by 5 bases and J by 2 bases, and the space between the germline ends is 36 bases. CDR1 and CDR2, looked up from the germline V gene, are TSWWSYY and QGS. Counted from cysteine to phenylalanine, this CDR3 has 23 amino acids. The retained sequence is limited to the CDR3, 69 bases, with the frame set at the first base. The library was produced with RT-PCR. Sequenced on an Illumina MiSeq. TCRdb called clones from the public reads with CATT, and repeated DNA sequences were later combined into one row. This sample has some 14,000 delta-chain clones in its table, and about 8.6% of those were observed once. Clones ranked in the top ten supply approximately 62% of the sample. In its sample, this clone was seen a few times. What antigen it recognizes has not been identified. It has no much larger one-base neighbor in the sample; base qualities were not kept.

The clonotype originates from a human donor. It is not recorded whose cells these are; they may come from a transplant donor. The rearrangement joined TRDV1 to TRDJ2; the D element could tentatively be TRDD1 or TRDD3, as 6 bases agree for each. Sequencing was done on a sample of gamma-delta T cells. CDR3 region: CALGKGIRRKYGGRRDLTAQLFF. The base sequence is TGTGCTCTTGGGAAGGGGATCCGAAGGAAATACGGGGGGAGACGGGACTTGACAGCACAACTCTTCTTT.